What follows describes a single TCR beta chain. Antigen unknown. The CDR3 totals 11 residues. Germline lookup yields CDR1 SNHLY and CDR2 FYNNEI. Trimming shortened V by 7 bases and J by 15 bases, and 16 bases separated the two germline ends. This sample stems from a study of beta chain features in type 1 diabetes. Study results and limitations: In the patient group, naive, central memory and Treg TCRB repertoires seemed more alike than in the healthy donor group. The cDNA sequencing approach could over-represent high-TCR-expressing cells. Patients with type 1 diabetes carried fewer insertions and had more deletions at their VDJ junctions.

The whole isolated RNA underwent reverse transcription, so sequencing captured expressed TCRB transcripts. Method: immunoSEQ multiplex PCR; TCRdb's copy keeps in-frame clones and lacks some. The table includes hundreds of thousands of clones, 68% detected once. Sequencing was performed on naive CD4+ T cells from blood. The V and J genes are TRBV2 and TRBJ2-1; D ambiguous. The TCR was taken from a man aged 25-40 years in good health. The CDR3 DNA reads TGTGCCAGCAACGGGCCATCCCCGCTGTTCTTC. Translating it yields CASNGPSPLFF.